This record covers a single T cell receptor beta chain. This sample stems from a study of blood T cell repertoires in COVID-19. On the study more broadly: Acute and convalescent COVID-19 specimens originated in the United States, Italy and Spain.

Authors' methods: Cell counts per sample came from amplifying reference gene primers. The protocol was immunoSEQ multiplex PCR, while the TCRdb copy is restricted to in-frame clones and leaves out a portion. Clone size and the V and J calls come from that table; the DNA yielded D and trimming. The sample consists of 150,000 or so clones, about 87% of them appearing once. This TCR was sampled from a woman between 70 and 85 years old with COVID-19, enrolled during active disease. Sequencing was performed on peripheral blood.

The CDR3 loop reads CASILAASGGADTQYF. Written as DNA, the CDR3 is TGTGCCAGCATTCTTGCGGCTAGCGGGGGGGCTGATACGCAGTATTTT. The chain recombines TRBV2 with TRBJ2-3, with TRBD2 matching 12 bases. The V gene end was trimmed by 7 bases and the J gene end by 6 bases; junction bases not matched to a gene: 11. The CDR3 runs 16 residues. Germline V lookup: CDR1 SNHLY, CDR2 FYNNEI.